The rows below give T cell receptor beta chains drawn from one sample of a study of cytomegalovirus exposure and HLA in healthy donors. Profiling relied on immunoSEQ multiplex PCR, and the TCRdb table lists in-frame clones only, not all of them. The table records approximately 180,000 clones, over 70% of them present only once. Sequencing was performed on PBMCs. These receptors were obtained from a male donor in good health and CMV-seronegative. CDR3s include the opening cysteine and the closing phenylalanine or tryptophan. The D gene is left open where the match is weak. Clone size appears in some rows only: once, few, many, or a class for an expanded clone.

d_call	j_call	clone_size	v_call	cdr3_aa	cdr3_nt
.	TRBJ1-1	few	TRBV28	CASWGLRNTEAFF	TGTGCCAGCTGGGGACTCCGGAACACTGAAGCTTTCTTT
TRBD1	TRBJ1-2	few	TRBV2	CASSEDGTVFGYTF	TGTGCCAGCAGTGAAGACGGGACAGTGTTCGGCTACACCTTC
TRBD2	TRBJ2-1	once	TRBV27	CASNPLAGSYNEQFF	TGTGCCAGCAATCCATTAGCGGGCTCCTACAATGAGCAGTTCTTC
.	TRBJ1-5	few	TRBV5-4	CASSFEVGQPQHF	TGTGCCAGCAGCTTCGAGGTTGGTCAGCCCCAGCATTTT
TRBD1	TRBJ2-7	.	TRBV6-5	CASSYLGQGYEQYF	TGTGCCAGCAGTTACCTGGGACAGGGCTACGAGCAGTACTTC
TRBD1	TRBJ1-5	.	TRBV2	CASSERGLGNQPQHF	TGTGCCAGCAGTGAAAGGGGGCTGGGAAATCAGCCCCAGCATTTT
.	TRBJ1-1	.	TRBV18	CASSSDRGEAFF	TGTGCCAGCTCATCAGACAGAGGCGAAGCTTTCTTT
.	TRBJ1-5	.	TRBV9	CASGEGASNQPQHF	TGTGCCAGTGGGGAGGGTGCGAGCAATCAGCCCCAGCATTTT
.	TRBJ2-3	few	TRBV21-1	CASSKPSGSTDTQYF	TGTGCCAGCAGCAAACCGTCGGGGAGCACAGATACGCAGTATTTT
TRBD1	TRBJ1-3	.	TRBV2	CASRYQGQLSGNTIYF	TGTGCCAGCAGGTATCAGGGACAGCTCTCTGGAAACACCATATATTTT
.	TRBJ1-5	.	TRBV2	CASTGGAFAQPQHF	TGTGCCAGCACCGGAGGGGCATTTGCTCAGCCCCAGCATTTT
TRBD2	TRBJ2-3	few	TRBV28	CASSDAASGGSTDTQYF	TGTGCCAGCAGTGACGCCGCTAGCGGGGGAAGCACAGATACGCAGTATTTT
.	TRBJ2-7	.	TRBV4-1	CASSQDRRYEQYF	TGCGCCAGCAGCCAAGATCGCAGGTACGAGCAGTACTTC
.	TRBJ1-5	once	TRBV23-1	CASSQGLTSSNQPQHF	TGCGCCAGCAGTCAAGGGCTTACCTCAAGCAATCAGCCCCAGCATTTT
.	TRBJ1-2	.	TRBV15	CATSREQMNYGYTF	TGTGCCACCAGCAGAGAACAGATGAACTATGGCTACACCTTC
.	TRBJ1-3	.	TRBV30	CAWSAEGSSGNTIYF	TGTGCCTGGAGTGCGGAGGGTAGCTCTGGAAACACCATATATTTT
.	TRBJ2-7	.	TRBV5-4	CASSEAGIHYEQYF	TGTGCCAGCAGCGAAGCCGGGATACACTACGAGCAGTACTTC
TRBD2	TRBJ2-5	once	TRBV9	CASSPGTSRETQYF	TGTGCCAGCAGCCCCGGGACTAGCAGAGAGACCCAGTACTTC
TRBD2	TRBJ2-1	once	TRBV28	CASSPHLAGVRNEQFF	TGTGCCAGCAGTCCCCATCTAGCGGGGGTTAGGAATGAGCAGTTCTTC
.	TRBJ1-5	few	TRBV28	CASSLPILGRLNQPQHF	TGTGCCAGCAGTTTACCAATTTTGGGGAGGCTCAATCAGCCCCAGCATTTT
TRBD1	TRBJ1-1	once	TRBV10-3	CAISQLGQGASTEAFF	TGTGCCATCAGTCAACTGGGACAGGGGGCGAGCACTGAAGCTTTCTTT
TRBD1	TRBJ1-6	.	TRBV30	CAWNRDSTNSPLHF	TGTGCCTGGAACCGGGACAGTACCAATTCACCCCTCCACTTT
.	TRBJ1-4	.	TRBV15	CATSRGDNEKLFF	TGTGCCACCAGCAGAGGAGATAATGAAAAACTGTTTTTT
.	TRBJ2-7	.	TRBV5-4	CASSLGQGTNEQYF	TGTGCCAGCAGCTTAGGGCAGGGGACGAACGAGCAGTACTTC
.	TRBJ2-1	.	TRBV5-6	CASSLSPGTPGWEQFF	TGTGCCAGCAGCTTGAGTCCGGGGACACCTGGGTGGGAGCAGTTCTTC
.	TRBJ1-5	.	TRBV7-9	CASSLASGQNQPQHF	TGTGCCAGCAGCTTAGCTTCAGGTCAGAATCAGCCCCAGCATTTT
TRBD1	TRBJ2-7	.	TRBV28	CASSLRPGQNPYEQYF	TGTGCCAGCAGTTTACGGCCGGGACAGAACCCCTACGAGCAGTACTTC
.	TRBJ1-5	.	TRBV30	CAWSEAGNQPQHF	TGTGCCTGGAGTGAGGCAGGAAATCAGCCCCAGCATTTT
TRBD2	TRBJ2-1	.	TRBV6-1	CASSPELAGYNEQFF	TGTGCCAGCAGTCCCGAACTAGCGGGCTACAATGAGCAGTTCTTC
.	TRBJ1-1	.	TRBV7-2	CASSPNRVGMNTEAFF	TGTGCCAGCAGCCCGAACAGGGTGGGTATGAACACTGAAGCTTTCTTT
.	TRBJ1-1	.	TRBV29-1	CSVAAGILDTEAFF	TGCAGCGTTGCCGCAGGGATCTTGGACACTGAAGCTTTCTTT
TRBD1	TRBJ2-1	.	TRBV5-1	CASSIQGAGSYNEQFF	TGCGCCAGCAGCATCCAGGGGGCGGGATCCTACAATGAGCAGTTCTTC
.	TRBJ2-7	.	TRBV6-5	CASKVRWGDEQYF	TGTGCCAGCAAGGTGAGGTGGGGCGACGAGCAGTACTTC
.	TRBJ1-5	.	TRBV6-5	CASSPVGGQPQHF	TGTGCCAGCAGCCCCGTAGGCGGGCAGCCCCAGCATTTT
.	TRBJ1-6	once	TRBV4-1	CASSQETGVANSPLHF	TGCGCCAGCAGCCAAGAAACGGGGGTTGCTAATTCACCCCTCCACTTT
.	TRBJ1-1	.	TRBV9	CASSAGTPGAEAFF	TGTGCCAGCAGCGCCGGGACACCGGGCGCTGAAGCTTTCTTT
TRBD1	TRBJ2-1	.	TRBV4-1	CAGSQGDRVPEQLF	TGCGCCGGCAGCCAAGGGGACAGGGTACCTGAGCAGCTCTTC
.	TRBJ2-7	.	TRBV15	CATSRDFPSYGQYF	TGTGCCACCAGCAGAGATTTTCCCTCCTACGGGCAGTACTTC
TRBD1	TRBJ2-1	once	TRBV5-4	CASSPGTGTYNEQFF	TGTGCCAGCAGCCCCGGGACAGGTACCTACAATGAGCAGTTCTTC
TRBD1	TRBJ1-6	.	TRBV2	CASRGRTGGDSPLHF	TGTGCCAGCAGGGGTCGGACAGGGGGCGATTCACCCCTCCACTTT
.	TRBJ1-5	.	TRBV7-9	CASSTAGSVSNQPQHF	TGTGCCAGCAGCACAGCGGGGTCGGTTAGCAATCAGCCCCAGCATTTT
TRBD2	TRBJ2-3	.	TRBV9	CASSTRALAVSTDTQYF	TGTGCCAGCAGCACCCGGGCCCTAGCGGTTAGCACAGATACGCAGTATTTT
.	TRBJ1-1	few	TRBV29-1	CSVEEVPGAEAFF	TGCAGCGTTGAAGAAGTCCCAGGGGCTGAAGCTTTCTTT
.	TRBJ2-5	.	TRBV28	CASSLAKLGTQYF	TGTGCCAGCAGTTTAGCCAAACTAGGGACCCAGTACTTC
.	TRBJ1-5	.	TRBV5-4	CASSLWGEGSNQPQHF	TGTGCCAGCAGCTTGTGGGGGGAGGGGAGCAATCAGCCCCAGCATTTT
TRBD2	TRBJ2-1	.	TRBV30	CAWSTSGGGRGGNYNEQFF	TGTGCCTGGAGTACTAGCGGGGGCGGTCGAGGTGGAAACTACAATGAGCAGTTCTTC
.	TRBJ2-3	.	TRBV7-6	CASSKSDTQYF	TGTGCCAGCAGCAAATCGGATACGCAGTATTTT
.	TRBJ1-2	once	TRBV29-1	CSVRTGSGYGYTF	TGCAGCGTGAGAACAGGGTCCGGCTATGGCTACACCTTC
.	TRBJ1-1	.	TRBV9	CASSVARTPGDTEAFF	TGTGCCAGCAGCGTAGCCAGGACTCCCGGGGACACTGAAGCTTTCTTT
.	TRBJ2-7	.	TRBV28	CASSAQTSEQYF	TGTGCCAGCAGCGCCCAAACTTCCGAGCAGTACTTC
.	TRBJ2-7	.	TRBV28	CASSSLALACLYEQYF	TGTGCCAGCAGTTCTTTAGCTCTAGCGTGCCTCTACGAGCAGTACTTC